What follows are 16 T cell receptor beta chains derived from one specimen sequenced in a study of blood T cells in healthy people across ages (dated by TCRdb to the mid-2010s). Library preparation employed 5' RACE. The data were produced on an Illumina HiSeq 2500. A second PCR of roughly 6 to 11 cycles was run with a J-beta primer mix and a sample-barcoded 5' primer. TCRdb handled the public reads itself, with Q25 trimming in fastp and clone calling in MiXCR, and kept productive beta chains. Rows with one shared CDR3 protein collapse into an entry with the most common genes and DNA. Here the sample has 900,000 to 950,000 distinct CDR3 sequences; about 28% occur a single time. The top ten constitute roughly 10% of the sample. The same specimen was also included in a second study, on T cells of mothers and their children.

The specimen was blood. All receptors come from a woman aged 40 to 49 in good health.

In its sample, this clonotype was seen many times. V is TRBV4-1 and J is TRBJ2-1; D may be TRBD1 or TRBD2 (5 bases each). The CDR3 sequence is 14 residues long. The V gene's germline CDR1 is MGHRA and CDR2 YSYEKL. Deletions cut 2 bases from V and 6 bases from J, with 11 bases between. CDR3 nucleotides: TGCGCCAGCAGCCAAAGGCCCGGGACCAATGAGCAGTTCTTC. It is translated as CASSQRPGTNEQFF.

The table lists this clonotype with many counts. The chain is built from TRBV4-3 and TRBJ2-1; 15 nucleotides line up with TRBD2. CDR3 length: 18 amino acids. The V segment lost 0 bases and the J segment 7 bases; nucleotides outside the gene matches: 7. Germline CDR1 is LGHNA and CDR2 is YSLEER. The CDR3 DNA is TGCGCCAGCAGCCAAGATCGGGTTGGGACTAGCGGGGGGAATGAGCAGTTCTTC. Translating gives CASSQDRVGTSGGNEQFF.

The chain employs TRBV7-9 and TRBJ2-1, with 14 bases aligning to TRBD2. Trimming cost V 5 bases and J 3 bases; bases outside gene matches: 3. The CDR3 has 16 residues. The germline V gene encodes CDR1 SEHNR and CDR2 FQNEAQ (reference sequence). CDR3 sequence (DNA): TGTGCCAGCAGCCGGACTAGCGGGGGGTACTACAATGAGCAGTTCTTC. Translation gives CASSRTSGGYYNEQFF.

The J gene is TRBJ1-1, the V gene TRBV12-3 or TRBV12-4; D is undetermined. The length of the CDR3 is 12 residues. Trimming took 3 bases from V and 6 from J, leaving 8 bases between them. The CDR3 DNA reads as TGTGCCAGCAGTTTTCCCTGGGCTGAAGCTTTCTTT. Translation: CASSFPWAEAFF.

The chain links TRBV28 to TRBJ2-5; TRBD2 matches 12 bases. In germline, CDR1 is MDHEN, CDR2 SYDVKM. There are 16 residues in the CDR3. With 5 bases clipped from V and 5 bases from J, the junction kept 9 bases outside the gene matches. The CDR3 sequence: CASSGASGGAKETQYF. CDR3 sequence (DNA): TGTGCCAGCAGTGGGGCTAGCGGGGGGGCTAAGGAGACCCAGTACTTC.

J is TRBJ2-3 and V is TRBV7-2; 11 bases line up with TRBD2. Germline V lookup: CDR1 SGHTA, CDR2 FQGNSA. There are 14 residues in the CDR3. V trimming: 8 bases; J trimming: 9 bases; junction bases outside the gene matches: 10. Here the CDR3 reads CASRASGGPTTQYF. The CDR3 coding sequence is TGTGCCAGCCGGGCTAGCGGGGGGCCGACGACGCAGTATTTT.

Ten or more counts support this clonotype. The chain recombines TRBV5-1 with TRBJ1-2; D is perhaps TRBD1 (5 bases). The germline CDR1 and CDR2 sequences are SGHRS and YFSETQ. V shed 4 bases and J shed 5 bases, with 12 bases lying between them. The CDR3 covers 13 residues. CDR3 coding DNA: TGCGCCAGCAGCCAGACAGCGAGTTATGGCTACACCTTC. Protein product: CASSQTASYGYTF.

This clonotype showed up many times. The rearrangement joins TRBV4-1 to TRBJ2-1, with D possibly called TRBD1 or TRBD2 (5 bases each). CDR3 length equals 16 residues. In germline, CDR1 is MGHRA, CDR2 YSYEKL. Between the trimmed V and J ends, which lost 4 bases and 0 bases, there was a span of 13 bases. The CDR3 sequence is CASSPIMGVSYNEQFF. CDR3 DNA sequence: TGCGCCAGCAGCCCAATAATGGGGGTCTCCTACAATGAGCAGTTCTTC.

This rearrangement joins TRBV4-1 to TRBJ2-1; D possibly corresponds to TRBD2 (5 bases). CDR3 length equals 16 residues. Trimming left V 4 bases short and J 1 base short, with 14 bases between. Germline lookup yields CDR1 MGHRA and CDR2 YSYEKL. CDR3 amino acids: CASSLQTTGSYNEQFF. Here the CDR3 DNA reads TGCGCCAGCAGCCTACAGACTACCGGTTCCTACAATGAGCAGTTCTTC.

This rearrangement joins TRBV7-2 to TRBJ1-5, with D maybe TRBD1 (6 bases). The ends were cut back, 3 bases at V and 9 bases at J, with 15 bases in the middle. This CDR3 region has 14 residues. The germline V gene encodes CDR1 SGHTA and CDR2 FQGNSA. The DNA for the CDR3 is TGTGCCAGCAGCTTTTCAGGGGAATGGCGGCCCCAGCATTTT. The encoded protein is CASSFSGEWRPQHF.

V and J are TRBV7-3 and TRBJ2-3; 8 nucleotides agree with TRBD2. V shed 0 bases and J 7 bases; nucleotides not matched to a gene: 6. CDR3 size: 15 residues. CDR1 SGHTA and CDR2 FQGTGA come from the germline V gene. DNA of the CDR3: TGTGCCAGCAGCTTAACGGGACTAGAAGGGTATACGCAGTATTTT. Its protein product is CASSLTGLEGYTQYF.

This chain links TRBV27 with TRBJ1-2; maybe TRBD1 (5 bases). Trimming removed 0 bases from V and 8 bases from J, with 10 bases in between. The CDR3 runs 13 residues. The germline V gene encodes CDR1 MNHEY and CDR2 SMNVEV (reference sequence). The CDR3: CASSLSRGQGYTF. The CDR3 DNA is TGTGCCAGCAGTTTATCGAGGGGTCAGGGCTACACCTTC.

This clonotype turned up a few times. The chain links TRBV12-3 or TRBV12-4 to TRBJ2-7, with TRBD1 matching 7 bases. CDR3 length equals 14 residues. After removal of 7 bases from V and 0 bases from J, the junction contained 6 bases not matched to a gene. The CDR3 reads CASMGRDSSYEQYF. The CDR3, as DNA: TGTGCCAGCATGGGCCGGGACAGCTCCTACGAGCAGTACTTC.

The chain joins TRBV20-1 to TRBJ2-3; the D gene is possibly TRBD1 (6 bases). Germline lookup yields CDR1 DFQATT and CDR2 SNEGSKA (reference sequence). V was clipped by 3 bases and J by 2 bases, with 12 bases between them. CDR3 length equals 14 residues. CDR3 amino acids: CSASPGVATDTQYF. In DNA form, the CDR3 reads TGCAGTGCTAGCCCAGGGGTGGCCACAGATACGCAGTATTTT.

In its sample, this clonotype was seen many times. The CDR3 sequence is CASSLRQNEKLFF. CDR3 bases: TGTGCCAGCAGTCTCCGACAGAATGAAAAACTGTTTTTT. The chain employs TRBV12-3 or TRBV12-4 and TRBJ1-4; the D gene is possibly TRBD1 (5 bases). CDR3 length equals 13 residues. The V and J ends lost 5 bases and 5 bases respectively, with 9 bases between them.

The DNA for the CDR3 is TGTGCCAGCAGCTTAACCGTCCAGGGGGATGAGCAGTACTTC. As protein: CASSLTVQGDEQYF. This chain joins TRBV13 and TRBJ2-5; the match to TRBD1 covers 7 bases. The CDR3 contains 14 residues. Trimming at V came to 2 bases and at J to 11 bases, leaving 11 bases not matched to a gene. Germline V gives CDR1 PRHDT, CDR2 FYEKMQ (reference sequence).